The clone carrying this T cell receptor (beta chain) came up a few times. Its antigen is currently unknown. Method: immunoSEQ multiplex PCR; TCRdb's copy keeps in-frame clones and lacks some. Of hundreds of thousands of clones in the sample, about 90% were seen once. CD45RO negativity and positive selection for CCR7 defined naive CD8 cells, a population that excluded terminally differentiated effector memory CD45RA+ cells. The sample belongs to a study of shared clonotypes between healthy human individuals. Regarding the study as a whole: Rarefaction revealed incomplete sorted-subset sequencing despite large depth. With a few donors compared, around 5.4% of naive CD4 clonotypes were shared. Genetic and exposure-history diversity was limited by the small donor number.

Sequencing was carried out using naive CD8+ T cells sorted from blood. The clonotype comes from a man aged 25-40 years in good health.

The DNA of the CDR3 is TGTGCCAGCAGCGCAGGTGCAACTAATGAAAAACTGTTTTTT. As protein: CASSAGATNEKLFF. The chain combines TRBV9 with TRBJ1-4; D ambiguous. This CDR3 spans 14 amino acids. The V gene lost 3 bases and the J gene lost 0 bases, with 6 bases spanning the gap. Looked up from germline, CDR1 is SGDLS and CDR2 is YYNGEE.